This TCR beta chain was recovered during a study of shared clonotypes between healthy human individuals. At the level of the study: Three men and a couple of women, aged 18 to 49, were donors. Overall study findings and caveats: Clonotype sharing among donors, it was expected, would be affected by sequencing depth.

This CDR3 comprises 15 residues. V lost 0 bases and J lost 4, with 10 bases in between. The germline gives CDR1 SGHDN, CDR2 FVKESK. This clone was observed many times. The antigen is not known. Genomic DNA of each subset was evenly split across several immunoSEQ plates. Only in-frame clones appear in the TCRdb table, and some are missing; sequencing was by immunoSEQ multiplex PCR. The sample gives more than 400,000 clones, more than 65% of which show up once; roughly an eighth is in the top ten. Study donors comprised healthy, HIV-negative adults devoid of recent acute infection or vaccination. Material: PBMCs. The chain has TRBV14 and TRBJ1-3; D is possibly TRBD1 (6 bases). The TCR was taken from a woman in her thirties or forties in good health. Some clones in this sample may be carry-over from other donors' samples. The CDR3 DNA reads as TGTGCCAGCAGCCAAGAAGGGACATGGGGAAACACCATATATTTT. This encodes CASSQEGTWGNTIYF.